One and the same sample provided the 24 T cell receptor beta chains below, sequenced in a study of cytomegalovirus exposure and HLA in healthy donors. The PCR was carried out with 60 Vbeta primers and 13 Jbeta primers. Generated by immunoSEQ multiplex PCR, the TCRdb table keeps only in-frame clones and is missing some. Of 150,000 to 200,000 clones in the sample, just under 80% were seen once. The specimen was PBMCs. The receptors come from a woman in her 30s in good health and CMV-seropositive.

The CDR3 sequence: CASSLGANTEAFF. The CDR3 region has the DNA TGTGCCAGCAGTTTAGGGGCGAACACTGAAGCTTTCTTT. The J gene is TRBJ1-1, the V gene TRBV27, with TRBD1 as a possible D gene (5 bases). The CDR3 consists of 13 residues. V dropped 2 bases and J dropped 1 base, with 5 bases sitting between them. Germline lookup yields CDR1 MNHEY and CDR2 SMNVEV (reference sequence).

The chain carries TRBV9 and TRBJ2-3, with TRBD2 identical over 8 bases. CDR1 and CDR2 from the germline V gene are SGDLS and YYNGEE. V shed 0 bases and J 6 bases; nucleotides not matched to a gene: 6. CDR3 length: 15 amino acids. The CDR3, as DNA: TGTGCCAGCAGCGTAGATTACGGGAGGGCTGATACGCAGTATTTT. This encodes CASSVDYGRADTQYF.

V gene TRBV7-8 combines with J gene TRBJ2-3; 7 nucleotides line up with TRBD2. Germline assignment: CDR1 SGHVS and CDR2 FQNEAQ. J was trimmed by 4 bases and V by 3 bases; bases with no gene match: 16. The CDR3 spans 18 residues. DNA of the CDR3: TGTGCCAGCAGCTTTACCCAGGGTCGGCGGGAGCTTGCAGATACGCAGTATTTT. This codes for CASSFTQGRRELADTQYF.

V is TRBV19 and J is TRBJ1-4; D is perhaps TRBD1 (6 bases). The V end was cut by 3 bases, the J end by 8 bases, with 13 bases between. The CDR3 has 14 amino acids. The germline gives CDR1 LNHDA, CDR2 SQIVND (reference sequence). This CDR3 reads CASSIWAGDEKLFF. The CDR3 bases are TGTGCCAGTAGTATCTGGGCAGGGGACGAAAAACTGTTTTTT.

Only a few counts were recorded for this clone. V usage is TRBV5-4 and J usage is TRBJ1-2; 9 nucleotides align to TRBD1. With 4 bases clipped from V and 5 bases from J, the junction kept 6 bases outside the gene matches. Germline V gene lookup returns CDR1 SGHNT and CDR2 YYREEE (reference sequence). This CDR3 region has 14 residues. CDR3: CASSGGGQGYGYTF. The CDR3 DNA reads TGTGCCAGCAGCGGGGGGGGACAGGGATATGGCTACACCTTC.

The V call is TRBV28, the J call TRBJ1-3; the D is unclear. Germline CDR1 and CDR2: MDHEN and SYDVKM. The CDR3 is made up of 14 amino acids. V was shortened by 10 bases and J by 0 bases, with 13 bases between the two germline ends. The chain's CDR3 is CATRPERSGNTIYF. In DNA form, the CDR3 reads TGTGCCACCCGCCCGGAGCGCTCTGGAAACACCATATATTTT.

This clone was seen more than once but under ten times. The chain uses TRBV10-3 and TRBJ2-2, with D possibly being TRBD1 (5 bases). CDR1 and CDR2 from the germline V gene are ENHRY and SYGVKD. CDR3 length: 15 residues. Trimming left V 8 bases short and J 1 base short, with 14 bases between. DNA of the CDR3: TGTGCCATCGCCCGGACAACCGGGAACACCGGGGAGCTGTTTTTT. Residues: CAIARTTGNTGELFF.

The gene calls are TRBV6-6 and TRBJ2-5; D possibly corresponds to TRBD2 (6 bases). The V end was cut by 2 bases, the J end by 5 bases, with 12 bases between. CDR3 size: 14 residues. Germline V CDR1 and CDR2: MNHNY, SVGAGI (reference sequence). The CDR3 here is CASSYRDLFETQYF. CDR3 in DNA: TGTGCCAGCAGTTACCGGGACTTGTTCGAGACCCAGTACTTC.

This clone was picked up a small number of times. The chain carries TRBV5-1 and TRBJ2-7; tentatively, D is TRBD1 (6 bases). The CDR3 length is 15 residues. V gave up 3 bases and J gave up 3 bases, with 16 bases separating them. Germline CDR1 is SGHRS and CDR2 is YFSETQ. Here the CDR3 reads CASSSRGAVVYEQYF. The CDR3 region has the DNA TGCGCCAGCAGCTCCAGGGGTGCCGTTGTCTACGAGCAGTACTTC.

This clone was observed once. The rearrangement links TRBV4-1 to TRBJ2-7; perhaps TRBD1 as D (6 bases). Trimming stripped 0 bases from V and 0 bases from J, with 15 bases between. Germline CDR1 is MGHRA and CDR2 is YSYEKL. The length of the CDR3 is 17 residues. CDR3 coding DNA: TGCGCCAGCAGCCAAGAGATCCAGGGGACATACTCCTACGAGCAGTACTTC. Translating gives CASSQEIQGTYSYEQYF.

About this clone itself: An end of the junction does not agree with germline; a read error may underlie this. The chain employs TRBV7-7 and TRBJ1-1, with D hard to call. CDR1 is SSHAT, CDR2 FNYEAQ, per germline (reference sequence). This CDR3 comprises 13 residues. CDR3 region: CASSTLDGAEAFF. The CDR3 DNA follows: TGTGCTAGCAGCACCTTAGACGGGGCTGAAGCTTTCTTT.

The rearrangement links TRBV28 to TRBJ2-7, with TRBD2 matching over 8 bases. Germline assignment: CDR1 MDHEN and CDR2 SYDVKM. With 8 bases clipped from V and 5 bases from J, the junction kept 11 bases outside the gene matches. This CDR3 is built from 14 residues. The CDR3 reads CASEPGLVTNEQYF. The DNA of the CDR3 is TGTGCCAGCGAACCGGGACTAGTTACGAACGAGCAGTACTTC.

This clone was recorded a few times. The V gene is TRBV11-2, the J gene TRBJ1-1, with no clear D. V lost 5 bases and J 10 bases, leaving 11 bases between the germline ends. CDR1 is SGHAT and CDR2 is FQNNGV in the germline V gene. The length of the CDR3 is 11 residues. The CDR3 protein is CASSLTIPAFF. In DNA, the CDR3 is TGTGCCAGCAGCCTGACAATTCCAGCTTTCTTT.

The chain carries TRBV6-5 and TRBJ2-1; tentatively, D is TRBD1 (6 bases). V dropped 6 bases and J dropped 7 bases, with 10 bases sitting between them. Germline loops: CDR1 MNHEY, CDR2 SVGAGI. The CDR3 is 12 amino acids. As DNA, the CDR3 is TGTGCCAGCAGCCGAACAGGGAATGAGCAGTTCTTC. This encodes CASSRTGNEQFF.

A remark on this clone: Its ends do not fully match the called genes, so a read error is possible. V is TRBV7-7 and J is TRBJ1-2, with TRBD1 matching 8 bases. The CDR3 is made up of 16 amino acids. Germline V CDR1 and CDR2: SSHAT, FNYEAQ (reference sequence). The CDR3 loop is CASTSPTGTGLEGYTF. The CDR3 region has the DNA TGTGCTAGCACCTCACCAACCGGGACAGGACTAGAAGGCTACACCTTC.

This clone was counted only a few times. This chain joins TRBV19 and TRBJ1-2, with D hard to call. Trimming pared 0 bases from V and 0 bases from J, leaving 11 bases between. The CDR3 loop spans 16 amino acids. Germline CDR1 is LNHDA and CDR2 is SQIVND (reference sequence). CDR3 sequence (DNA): TGTGCCAGTAGTATAGATCTGGAGACCTCTAACTATGGCTACACCTTC. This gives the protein CASSIDLETSNYGYTF.

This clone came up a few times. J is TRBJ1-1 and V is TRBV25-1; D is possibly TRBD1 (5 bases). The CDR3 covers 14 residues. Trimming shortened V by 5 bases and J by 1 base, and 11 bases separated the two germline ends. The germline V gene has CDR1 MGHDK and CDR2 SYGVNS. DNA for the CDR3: TGTGCCAGCAGTCCCCCAGGGTGGAACACTGAAGCTTTCTTT. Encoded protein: CASSPPGWNTEAFF.

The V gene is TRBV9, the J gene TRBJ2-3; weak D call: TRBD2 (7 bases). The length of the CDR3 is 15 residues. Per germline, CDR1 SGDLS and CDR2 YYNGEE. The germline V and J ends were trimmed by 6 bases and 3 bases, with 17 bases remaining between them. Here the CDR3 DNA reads TGTGCCAGCACCCCCCGGGGGGCCATGACAGATACGCAGTATTTT. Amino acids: CASTPRGAMTDTQYF. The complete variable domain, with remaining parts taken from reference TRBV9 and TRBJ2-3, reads DSGVTQTPKHLITATGQRVTLRCSPRSGDLSVYWYQQSLDQGLQFLIQYYNGEERAKGNILERFSAQQFPDLHSELNLSSLELGDSALYFCASTPRGAMTDTQYFGPGTRLTVL.

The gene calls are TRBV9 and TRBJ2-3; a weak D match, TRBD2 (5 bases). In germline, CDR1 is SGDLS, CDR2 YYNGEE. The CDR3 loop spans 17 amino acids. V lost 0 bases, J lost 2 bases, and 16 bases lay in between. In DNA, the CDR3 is TGTGCCAGCAGCGTAGGGGGTGGGAGACTATTCACAGATACGCAGTATTTT. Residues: CASSVGGGRLFTDTQYF.

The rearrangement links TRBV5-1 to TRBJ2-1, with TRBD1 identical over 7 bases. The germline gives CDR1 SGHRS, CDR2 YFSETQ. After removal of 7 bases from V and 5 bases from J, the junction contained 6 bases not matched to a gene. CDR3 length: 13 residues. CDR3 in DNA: TGCGCCAGCGGCACCACAGGGGACAATGAGCAGTTCTTC. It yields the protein CASGTTGDNEQFF.

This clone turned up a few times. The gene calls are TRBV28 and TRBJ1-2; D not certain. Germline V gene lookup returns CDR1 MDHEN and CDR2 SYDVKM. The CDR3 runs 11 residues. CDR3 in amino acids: CGVLVNYGYTF. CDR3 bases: TGTGGTGTATTAGTTAACTATGGCTACACCTTC.

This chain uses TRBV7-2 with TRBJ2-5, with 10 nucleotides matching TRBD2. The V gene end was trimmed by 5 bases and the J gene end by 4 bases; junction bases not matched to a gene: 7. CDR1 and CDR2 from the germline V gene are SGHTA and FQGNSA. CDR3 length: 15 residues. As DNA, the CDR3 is TGTGCCAGCAGCCCCCGGACTAGCGGAGTAGAGACCCAGTACTTC. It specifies CASSPRTSGVETQYF.

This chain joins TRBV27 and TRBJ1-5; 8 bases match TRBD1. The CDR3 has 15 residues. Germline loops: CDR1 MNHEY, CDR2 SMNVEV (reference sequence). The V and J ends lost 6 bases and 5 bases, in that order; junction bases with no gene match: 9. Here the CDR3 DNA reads TGTGCCAGCAGAACCCAGGGGGCAGGGTATCAGCCCCAGCATTTT. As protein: CASRTQGAGYQPQHF.

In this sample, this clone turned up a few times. This CDR3 reads CASSYDRGGQPQHF. CDR3 DNA: TGTGCCAGCAGTTATGACAGGGGGGGTCAGCCCCAGCATTTT. This sequence joins TRBV6-6 and TRBJ1-5; TRBD1 matches at 9 bases. The CDR3 consists of 14 residues. Germline V CDR1 and CDR2: MNHNY, SVGAGI (reference sequence). Trimming removed 3 bases from V and 6 bases from J; junction bases left unmatched: 3.